This record concerns one T cell receptor (beta chain) sequence. What it binds is not known. This sample was included in a study of blood T cells in healthy people across ages. Together with a sample-barcoded 5' primer, a J-beta primer mix was included in a second PCR lasting roughly 6 to 12 cycles. Each cDNA molecule received a tag from a template-switch adaptor that had 12 random nucleotides. TCRdb used MiXCR to reprocess the 5' RACE reads, holding one entry per CDR3 protein. The sample carries about 1 million distinct CDR3 sequences, under 45% recorded once. The CDR3 is 15 residues long. The trim removed 0 bases at V and 5 bases at J, leaving 5 bases unmatched. Looked up from germline, CDR1 is SGHKS and CDR2 is YYEKEE (reference sequence). Findings and limits, study-wide: There was a strong correlation between TCR beta diversity and naive T cell percentage.

Collection of 8.5 to 10 milliliters of peripheral blood was performed for each donor. PBMCs, at least 6.5 million per sample, were isolated. The clonotype originates from a woman between 55 and 75 years old in good health. The source material was blood. This sequence joins TRBV5-5 and TRBJ2-7; 10 nucleotides match TRBD1. The CDR3 reads CASSLGGTGDHEQYF. The CDR3 DNA sequence: TGTGCCAGCAGCTTGGGTGGGACAGGGGATCACGAGCAGTACTTC.